This T cell receptor (beta chain) was found in a study of T cells after yellow fever vaccination. Findings and caveats of the study: Researchers report a weaker secondary response that nonetheless peaked faster, day 5 versus 15. The CD4 compartment and the CD8 compartment contained a small share of clonotypes in common.

It was through 5'RACE template switching that TCR cDNA was made, with a universal primer site and UMIs added. TCRdb passed the 5' RACE reads through MiXCR, listing each CDR3 protein once. Counted here are about 550,000 distinct CDR3 sequences, around 21% occurring once; the ten biggest clones make up more than 13%. Concerning this clonotype: Its matching antigen is unknown.

Germline CDR1 is MNHEY and CDR2 is SMNVEV (reference sequence). CDR3 length: 14 amino acids. Losses at the gene ends were 3 bases for V and 6 bases for J; bases not matched to a gene: 5. Material: PBMCs, obtained 15 days after the yellow fever booster vaccination. The gene calls are TRBV27 and TRBJ2-7, with 10 nucleotides matching TRBD2. This clonotype was sampled from a young man who received the YFV17D yellow fever vaccine. The CDR3 protein is CASSFSGTSAEQYF. The DNA for the CDR3 is TGTGCCAGCAGTTTTTCCGGGACTAGCGCCGAGCAGTACTTC.